The source of this T cell receptor (beta chain) is a study of T cells in Graves' hyperthyroidism and ophthalmopathy. In its sample, this clonotype was seen many times. Its antigen is unknown. Lactation, pregnancy, other autoimmune disease or uncontrolled infection excluded patients. Each 10 ml fresh peripheral blood draw supplied the PBMCs. RNA transcripts gave rise to amplified TCR beta CDR3 regions. An initial round of RT-PCR targeting the TCR CDR3 relied on the HTBI primer set. TCRdb called the multiplex PCR reads again in MiXCR, with one record for every CDR3 protein. The repertoire holds about 530,000 distinct CDR3 sequences, about 15% seen once, with 17% in the top ten. The trim removed 3 bases at V and 3 bases at J, leaving 2 bases unmatched. Per germline, CDR1 MNHNS and CDR2 SASEGT. CDR3 length: 14 amino acids. Findings of the study overall: Among thyroid clonotypes expanded above 0.001, most also appeared in blood. From stable hyperthyroidism, ophthalmopathy was separated by a 13 V-J model.

Sequencing used blood. This TCR derives from a woman aged 18 to 35 with Graves' ophthalmopathy. This chain joins TRBV6-1 and TRBJ2-1; TRBD1 aligns across 7 bases. The CDR3 reads CASSDGDSYNEQFF. The CDR3, as DNA: TGTGCCAGCAGTGATGGGGACAGCTACAATGAGCAGTTCTTC.